This T cell receptor beta chain was captured by sequencing in a study of vaccination and CD4 T cells after COVID-19. The V gene's germline CDR1 is MNHEY and CDR2 SVGEGT. V lost 5 bases and J 0 bases, leaving 17 bases between the germline ends. This CDR3 contains 16 residues. The study's findings and limits: From about 20 to 38, the median of SARS-CoV-2-reactive clonotypes rose without reaching significance. Data came from relatively few convalescent patients and lacked early post-infection timepoints.

Cultured CD4+ T cell DNA was sequenced using the Oncomine TCR Beta short-read assay. MiXCR, run by TCRdb on the PCR reads, gives a single entry per CDR3 protein. The table records roughly 20,000 distinct CDR3 sequences, 40% to 55% of them present only once. Treatment denoted: roughly nine-day PBMC culture with coronavirus spike peptide pools or control peptides (ViraFEST assay). Worth noting for this clonotype: Its antigen is not identified.

This receptor was identified in a human donor who had recovered from COVID-19. The sequences come from CD4+ T cells from blood, cultured in vitro, collected after SARS-CoV-2 vaccination. This chain connects TRBV6-2 or TRBV6-3 to TRBJ2-7, with D possibly being TRBD2 (6 bases). This CDR3 is CASSIWAVGGSYEQYF. The CDR3, as DNA: TGTGCCAGCAGTATATGGGCAGTCGGGGGCTCCTACGAGCAGTACTTC.